This T cell receptor beta chain was captured in a study of human T cells and chemical hapten exposure. Study-wide background: A roughly 2 cm by roughly 2 cm inner upper arm patch received 2% DPC for sensitization.

MiXCR, applied by TCRdb to the RACE reads, yields one record per CDR3 protein. The sample holds some 81,000 distinct CDR3 sequences, 11% seen once. This clonotype was detected only a few times. Its matching antigen is unknown. Overall study results and limits: Since the donors had alopecia, their immune response may not be the same as that of healthy people. Compared with pre-sensitization or healthy control sets, expanded TCRs clustered more.

Described time point: patch test 2, 6 weeks after DPC sensitization. Described treatment: therapeutic diphenylcyclopropenone sensitization with weekly scalp DPC. Patch tests were applied only after blood draws. J gave up 8 bases and V 3 bases, and 8 bases lay outside the gene matches. The length of the CDR3 is 15 residues. Germline V lookup: CDR1 LGHDT, CDR2 YNNKEL (reference sequence). V gene TRBV3-1 combines with J gene TRBJ1-3, with TRBD1 matching 9 bases. The clonotype originates from a man in his late teens or twenties with alopecia areata. Some clones in this sample may be carry-over from other donors' samples. The input for sequencing was whole blood, taken in connection with sensitization to the hapten diphenylcyclopropenone (DPC). In DNA, the CDR3 is TGTGCCAGCAGCCAGCTCCGGGACAGGGATCACACCATATATTTT. Amino acid sequence: CASSQLRDRDHTIYF.